Listed below are T cell receptor beta chains from one sample, sequenced in a study of T cell responses to AZD1222 COVID-19 vaccine. Measured with immunoSEQ multiplex PCR; TCRdb has only the in-frame clones, and not every one. The sample lists about 150,000 clones, roughly 92% occurring once. This specimen was peripheral blood, taken on day 0 of AZD1222 vaccination. All receptors come from an adult in good health. Both conserved end residues are part of each CDR3. The D gene is left open where the match is weak. The size of a clone is reported for some rows only, either as once, few or many, or as a class for expanded clones.

v_call: TRBV6-1
cdr3_length: 14
j_call: TRBJ1-4
d_call: -
clone_size: -
cdr3_nt: TGTGCCAGCAGTGAGAGGTTGACTAATGAAAAACTGTTTTTT
cdr3_aa: CASSERLTNEKLFF

v_call: TRBV6-6
cdr3_length: 13
j_call: TRBJ2-3
d_call: -
clone_size: -
cdr3_nt: TGTGCCAGCAGTTACGAACGGGCAGATACGCAGTATTTT
cdr3_aa: CASSYERADTQYF

v_call: TRBV6-2/TRBV6-3
cdr3_length: 14
j_call: TRBJ2-1
d_call: -
clone_size: few
cdr3_nt: TGTGCCAGCAGTTTGGGCGGGGAATACAATGAGCAGTTCTTC
cdr3_aa: CASSLGGEYNEQFF

v_call: TRBV18
cdr3_length: 15
j_call: TRBJ1-5
d_call: -
clone_size: -
cdr3_nt: TGTGCCAGCTCACCACCCGGACAGCGCGGTCAGCCCCAGCATTTT
cdr3_aa: CASSPPGQRGQPQHF

v_call: TRBV6-5
cdr3_length: 14
j_call: TRBJ1-1
d_call: TRBD1
clone_size: -
cdr3_nt: TGTGCCAGCAGTTGGGACAGGGGAGGAGCTGAAGCTTTCTTT
cdr3_aa: CASSWDRGGAEAFF

v_call: TRBV2
cdr3_length: 16
j_call: TRBJ1-2
d_call: -
clone_size: -
cdr3_nt: TGTGCCAGCAGTGTTGATACAAGACCGACGAACTATGGCTACACCTTC
cdr3_aa: CASSVDTRPTNYGYTF

v_call: TRBV24-1
cdr3_length: 12
j_call: TRBJ2-7
d_call: -
clone_size: -
cdr3_nt: TGTGCCACCAGTCTACAGGGAGGCGAGCAGTACTTC
cdr3_aa: CATSLQGGEQYF

v_call: TRBV19
cdr3_length: 12
j_call: TRBJ2-1
d_call: TRBD2
clone_size: once
cdr3_nt: TGTGCCAGCACTAGCGGTTACAATGAGCAGTTCTTC
cdr3_aa: CASTSGYNEQFF

v_call: TRBV2
cdr3_length: 15
j_call: TRBJ1-5
d_call: -
clone_size: -
cdr3_nt: TGTGCCAGCAGTCAGGACAGTACCGCAGGTCCGCCCCAGCATTTT
cdr3_aa: CASSQDSTAGPPQHF

v_call: TRBV7-9
cdr3_length: 15
j_call: TRBJ1-1
d_call: TRBD1
clone_size: -
cdr3_nt: TGTGCCAGCACCCAGACAGGGGGACAGACTCCTGAAGCTTTCTTT
cdr3_aa: CASTQTGGQTPEAFF

v_call: TRBV5-1
cdr3_length: 15
j_call: TRBJ1-1
d_call: -
clone_size: -
cdr3_nt: TGCGCCAGCAGCTTGGCATTAAGGGCCCTCACTGAAGCTTTCTTT
cdr3_aa: CASSLALRALTEAFF

v_call: TRBV25-1
cdr3_length: 15
j_call: TRBJ2-7
d_call: TRBD1
clone_size: -
cdr3_nt: TGTGCCAGCAGCCTGGGACAGGGCGTTCTTGAGGAGCAGTACTTC
cdr3_aa: CASSLGQGVLEEQYF

v_call: TRBV7-2
cdr3_length: 14
j_call: TRBJ1-2
d_call: -
clone_size: -
cdr3_nt: TGTGCCAGCAGCTTACCAGGATCTGACTATGGCTACACCTTC
cdr3_aa: CASSLPGSDYGYTF

v_call: TRBV5-1
cdr3_length: 14
j_call: TRBJ2-1
d_call: -
clone_size: -
cdr3_nt: TGCGCCAGCAGTCGTGATTTAACCTACAATGAGCAGTTCTTC
cdr3_aa: CASSRDLTYNEQFF

v_call: TRBV6-2/TRBV6-3
cdr3_length: 18
j_call: TRBJ1-4
d_call: -
clone_size: -
cdr3_nt: TGTGCCAGCAGTTACCCACTGTCGGGCCACCAGGATGGGGAAAAACTGTTTTTT
cdr3_aa: CASSYPLSGHQDGEKLFF

v_call: TRBV28
cdr3_length: 15
j_call: TRBJ2-5
d_call: TRBD2
clone_size: -
cdr3_nt: TGTGCCAGCGGACTAGCGGGAGAGGGGCAAGAGACCCAGTACTTC
cdr3_aa: CASGLAGEGQETQYF

v_call: TRBV3-1/TRBV3-2
cdr3_length: 15
j_call: TRBJ2-7
d_call: TRBD2
clone_size: few
cdr3_nt: TGTGCCAGCAGCCAAGGACTAGCGGAGAGCTACGAGCAGTACTTC
cdr3_aa: CASSQGLAESYEQYF

v_call: TRBV19
cdr3_length: 13
j_call: TRBJ2-5
d_call: TRBD1
clone_size: -
cdr3_nt: TGTGCCAGTAGTATAGGACAGGGGGAGACCCAGTACTTC
cdr3_aa: CASSIGQGETQYF

v_call: TRBV2
cdr3_length: 14
j_call: TRBJ2-1
d_call: TRBD2
clone_size: -
cdr3_nt: TGTGCCGTCCTCACTAGCGGGGGGAACAATGAGCAGTTCTTC
cdr3_aa: CAVLTSGGNNEQFF

v_call: TRBV4-2
cdr3_length: 11
j_call: TRBJ2-3
d_call: -
clone_size: -
cdr3_nt: TGTGCCAGCAGCCTCTCGGATACGCAGTATTTT
cdr3_aa: CASSLSDTQYF

v_call: TRBV10-3
cdr3_length: 14
j_call: TRBJ1-2
d_call: TRBD1
clone_size: once
cdr3_nt: TGTGCCATCACCCAGGGACAGGGGATCGGTGGCTACACCTTC
cdr3_aa: CAITQGQGIGGYTF

v_call: TRBV28
cdr3_length: 10
j_call: TRBJ1-2
d_call: -
clone_size: -
cdr3_nt: TGTGCCAGCAGTTTTCGAGGCTACACCTTC
cdr3_aa: CASSFRGYTF

v_call: TRBV24-1
cdr3_length: 13
j_call: TRBJ2-1
d_call: TRBD2
clone_size: once
cdr3_nt: TGTGCCACCAGACTAGCGGCCACCACCCCCACGTTCTTC
cdr3_aa: CATRLAATTPTFF

v_call: TRBV2
cdr3_length: 16
j_call: TRBJ2-3
d_call: TRBD1
clone_size: -
cdr3_nt: TGTGCCAGCAGAGAAGAGGGGGCCACTAACACAGATACGCAGTATTTT
cdr3_aa: CASREEGATNTDTQYF

v_call: TRBV7-9
cdr3_length: 13
j_call: TRBJ1-2
d_call: -
clone_size: -
cdr3_nt: TGTGCCAGCAGGGTAGGGGATGGCTATGGCTACACCTTC
cdr3_aa: CASRVGDGYGYTF

v_call: TRBV5-1
cdr3_length: 16
j_call: TRBJ1-5
d_call: TRBD1
clone_size: once
cdr3_nt: TGCGCCAGCAGCTTGGCCAGGGGGCATAGCAATCAGCCCCAGCATTTT
cdr3_aa: CASSLARGHSNQPQHF

v_call: TRBV3-1/TRBV3-2
cdr3_length: 14
j_call: TRBJ1-4
d_call: -
clone_size: -
cdr3_nt: TGTGCCAGCAGCCAAGCCGTCCCAGGCGAAAAACTGTTTTTT
cdr3_aa: CASSQAVPGEKLFF

v_call: TRBV19
cdr3_length: 16
j_call: TRBJ1-2
d_call: TRBD1
clone_size: -
cdr3_nt: TGTGCCAGTAGTGTCGGAAGGGGGCTAGGGATCTATGGCTACACCTTC
cdr3_aa: CASSVGRGLGIYGYTF

v_call: TRBV10-1
cdr3_length: 16
j_call: TRBJ1-2
d_call: -
clone_size: -
cdr3_nt: TGCGCCAGCAGTCCAACCTCGATTAATGATAACTATGGCTACACCTTC
cdr3_aa: CASSPTSINDNYGYTF

v_call: TRBV5-6
cdr3_length: 14
j_call: TRBJ1-1
d_call: -
clone_size: -
cdr3_nt: TGTGCCAGCAGCACAGGGTCCATGAACACTGAAGCTTTCTTT
cdr3_aa: CASSTGSMNTEAFF

v_call: TRBV21-1
cdr3_length: 13
j_call: TRBJ1-2
d_call: -
clone_size: -
cdr3_nt: TGTGCCAGCAGCTTTTCCCAACCCTATGGCTACACCTTC
cdr3_aa: CASSFSQPYGYTF

v_call: TRBV6-5
cdr3_length: 13
j_call: TRBJ2-7
d_call: TRBD2
clone_size: -
cdr3_nt: TGTGCCAGCAGTCCGGGACTAAGCCAAGTGCAGTACTTC
cdr3_aa: CASSPGLSQVQYF

v_call: TRBV19
cdr3_length: 16
j_call: TRBJ2-2
d_call: -
clone_size: -
cdr3_nt: TGTGCCAGTACCCAAACTCCCGGGACGTTCACCGGGGAGCTGTTTTTT
cdr3_aa: CASTQTPGTFTGELFF

v_call: TRBV5-7
cdr3_length: 17
j_call: TRBJ2-7
d_call: -
clone_size: -
cdr3_nt: TGTGCCAGCAGCCCGGGTCCCCGAGATGGACTTACGTACGAGCAGTACTTC
cdr3_aa: CASSPGPRDGLTYEQYF

v_call: TRBV5-1
cdr3_length: 17
j_call: TRBJ2-7
d_call: TRBD1
clone_size: -
cdr3_nt: TGCGCCAGCAGCCCGCTTGGGCGGGACAGGGTGATTTACGAGCAGTACTTC
cdr3_aa: CASSPLGRDRVIYEQYF

v_call: TRBV14
cdr3_length: 16
j_call: TRBJ1-1
d_call: -
clone_size: -
cdr3_nt: TGTGCCAGCAGCTTCCGTCCCGCTTTAGTGAACACTGAAGCTTTCTTT
cdr3_aa: CASSFRPALVNTEAFF

v_call: TRBV5-6
cdr3_length: 16
j_call: TRBJ1-1
d_call: -
clone_size: -
cdr3_nt: TGTGCCAGCAGCTTGGAGATGGAGGCATTCGGGACTGAAGCTTTCTTT
cdr3_aa: CASSLEMEAFGTEAFF

v_call: TRBV6-6
cdr3_length: 15
j_call: TRBJ2-7
d_call: TRBD1
clone_size: -
cdr3_nt: TGTGCCAGCATCCCCGGGACAGGGGAATTCTACGAGCAGTACTTC
cdr3_aa: CASIPGTGEFYEQYF

v_call: TRBV11-2
cdr3_length: 14
j_call: TRBJ2-7
d_call: TRBD2
clone_size: -
cdr3_nt: TGTGCCAGCAGCCCCAGTGGCCTAGCGGGGCTGCAGTACTTC
cdr3_aa: CASSPSGLAGLQYF

v_call: TRBV30
cdr3_length: 13
j_call: TRBJ1-5
d_call: -
clone_size: -
cdr3_nt: TGTGCCTGGAGTAAACGTGGCAATCAGCCCCAGCATTTT
cdr3_aa: CAWSKRGNQPQHF

v_call: TRBV28
cdr3_length: 17
j_call: TRBJ2-3
d_call: TRBD2
clone_size: -
cdr3_nt: TGTGCCAGCATTCCTGGACTAGCGGGAGTGGGGGGGGATACGCAGTATTTT
cdr3_aa: CASIPGLAGVGGDTQYF

v_call: TRBV7-9
cdr3_length: 13
j_call: TRBJ2-2
d_call: -
clone_size: -
cdr3_nt: TGTGCCAGCAGCTTGACGGGGAACGGGGAGCTGTTTTTT
cdr3_aa: CASSLTGNGELFF

v_call: TRBV4-2
cdr3_length: 15
j_call: TRBJ1-2
d_call: -
clone_size: -
cdr3_nt: TGTGCCAGCAGCCAAGATCTGGGCAGGAGTTATGGCTACACCTTC
cdr3_aa: CASSQDLGRSYGYTF

v_call: TRBV27
cdr3_length: 10
j_call: TRBJ2-5
d_call: -
clone_size: -
cdr3_nt: TGTGCCAGCGGAATACAACCCCAGTACTTC
cdr3_aa: CASGIQPQYF

v_call: TRBV4-3
cdr3_length: 17
j_call: TRBJ1-2
d_call: -
clone_size: -
cdr3_nt: TGCGCCAGCAGCCAAGACTCTTGGGGGGCGCCCAACTATGGCTACACCTTC
cdr3_aa: CASSQDSWGAPNYGYTF

v_call: TRBV10-2
cdr3_length: 17
j_call: TRBJ2-5
d_call: TRBD1
clone_size: -
cdr3_nt: TGCGCCAGCAGCCACAAGGACAGGGAAGAGTTCCAAGAGACCCAGTACTTC
cdr3_aa: CASSHKDREEFQETQYF

v_call: TRBV7-2
cdr3_length: 15
j_call: TRBJ1-2
d_call: -
clone_size: -
cdr3_nt: TGTGCCAGCAGCTCCCGACGCGCTTCTAACTATGGCTACACCTTC
cdr3_aa: CASSSRRASNYGYTF

v_call: TRBV30
cdr3_length: 13
j_call: TRBJ1-2
d_call: -
clone_size: -
cdr3_nt: TGTGCCTGGAGTGTACGGTCCCCCAGTGGCTACACCTTC
cdr3_aa: CAWSVRSPSGYTF

v_call: TRBV6-5
cdr3_length: 13
j_call: TRBJ2-1
d_call: TRBD1
clone_size: -
cdr3_nt: TGTGCCAGCAGGCAGACAGGGGGGAATGAGCAGTTCTTC
cdr3_aa: CASRQTGGNEQFF

v_call: TRBV15
cdr3_length: 16
j_call: TRBJ2-7
d_call: -
clone_size: -
cdr3_nt: TGTGCCACCAGCAGAGGGGGTGGGGAAGGAATGCGGGAGCAGTACTTC
cdr3_aa: CATSRGGGEGMREQYF

v_call: TRBV29-1
cdr3_length: 12
j_call: TRBJ1-2
d_call: -
clone_size: -
cdr3_nt: TGCAGCGTTGGGTCGGAAATCTATGGCTACACCTTC
cdr3_aa: CSVGSEIYGYTF

v_call: TRBV19
cdr3_length: 13
j_call: TRBJ2-7
d_call: TRBD2
clone_size: -
cdr3_nt: TGTGCCAGTCGACCGGGAGGAGACTACGAGCAGTACTTC
cdr3_aa: CASRPGGDYEQYF

v_call: TRBV27
cdr3_length: 19
j_call: TRBJ1-5
d_call: TRBD1
clone_size: -
cdr3_nt: TGTGCCAGCAGTTTCCCCTCGACAGGGGGTGGGGATAGCAATCAGCCCCAGCATTTT
cdr3_aa: CASSFPSTGGGDSNQPQHF

v_call: TRBV27
cdr3_length: 17
j_call: TRBJ2-1
d_call: TRBD1
clone_size: -
cdr3_nt: TGTGCCAGCAGTTCTCGTAAACAGGGGGCGAAGGGCAATGAGCAGTTCTTC
cdr3_aa: CASSSRKQGAKGNEQFF

v_call: TRBV6-5
cdr3_length: 15
j_call: TRBJ2-7
d_call: TRBD1
clone_size: -
cdr3_nt: TGTGCCACCCAGCCCTCGAGGACAGGGGGATTTCAGCAGTACTTC
cdr3_aa: CATQPSRTGGFQQYF